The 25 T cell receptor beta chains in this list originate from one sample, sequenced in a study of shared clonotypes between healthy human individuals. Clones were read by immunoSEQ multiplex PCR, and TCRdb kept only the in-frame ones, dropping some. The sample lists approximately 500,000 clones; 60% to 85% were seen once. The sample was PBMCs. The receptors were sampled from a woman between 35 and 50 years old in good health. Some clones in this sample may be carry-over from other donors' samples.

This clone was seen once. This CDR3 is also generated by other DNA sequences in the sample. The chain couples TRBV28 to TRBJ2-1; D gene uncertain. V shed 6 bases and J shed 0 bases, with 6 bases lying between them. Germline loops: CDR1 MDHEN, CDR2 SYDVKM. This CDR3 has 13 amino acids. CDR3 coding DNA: TGTGCCAGCAGGGGAAGCTCCTACAATGAGCAGTTCTTC. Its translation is CASRGSSYNEQFF.

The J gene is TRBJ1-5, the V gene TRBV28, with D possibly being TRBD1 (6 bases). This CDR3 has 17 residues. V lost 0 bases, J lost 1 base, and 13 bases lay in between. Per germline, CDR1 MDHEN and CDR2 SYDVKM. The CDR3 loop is CASSLWGRGGSNQPQHF. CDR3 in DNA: TGTGCCAGCAGTTTATGGGGACGCGGGGGCAGCAATCAGCCCCAGCATTTT.

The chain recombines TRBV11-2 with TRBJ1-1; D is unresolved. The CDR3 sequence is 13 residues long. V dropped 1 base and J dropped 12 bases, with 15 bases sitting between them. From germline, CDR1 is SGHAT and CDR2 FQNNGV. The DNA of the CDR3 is TGTGCCAGCAGCTTAGTGGGGTTTGTTGGGACTTTCTTT. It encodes CASSLVGFVGTFF. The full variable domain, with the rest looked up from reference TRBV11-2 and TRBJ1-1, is EAGVAQSPRYKIIEKRQSVAFWCNPISGHATLYWYQQILGQGPKLLIQFQNNGVVDDSQLPKDRFSAERLKGVDSTLKIQPAKLEDSAVYLCASSLVGFVGTFFGQGTRLTVV.

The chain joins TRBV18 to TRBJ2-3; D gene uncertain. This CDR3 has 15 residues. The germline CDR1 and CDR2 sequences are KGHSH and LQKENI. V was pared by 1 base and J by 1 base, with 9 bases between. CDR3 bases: TGTGCCAGCTCACCACTTGGCGGCCGCACAGATACGCAGTATTTT. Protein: CASSPLGGRTDTQYF.

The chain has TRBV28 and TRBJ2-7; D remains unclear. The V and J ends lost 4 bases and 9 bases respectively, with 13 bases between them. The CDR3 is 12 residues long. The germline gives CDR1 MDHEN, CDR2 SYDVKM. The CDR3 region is CASSSPTLPQYF. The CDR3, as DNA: TGTGCCAGCAGTTCACCGACCCTCCCGCAGTACTTC.

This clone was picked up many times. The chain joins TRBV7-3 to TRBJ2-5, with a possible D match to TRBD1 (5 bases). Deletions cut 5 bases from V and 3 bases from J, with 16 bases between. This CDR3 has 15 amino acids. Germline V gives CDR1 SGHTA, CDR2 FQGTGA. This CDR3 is CASSTTVPPEETQYF. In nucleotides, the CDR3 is TGTGCCAGCAGCACGACAGTTCCACCCGAAGAGACCCAGTACTTC.

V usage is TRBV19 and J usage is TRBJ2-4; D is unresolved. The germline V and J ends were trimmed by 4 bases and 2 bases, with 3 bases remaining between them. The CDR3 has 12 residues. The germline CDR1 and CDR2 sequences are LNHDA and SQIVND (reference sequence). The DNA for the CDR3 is TGTGCCAGTAGTACCCCCAAAAACATTCAGTACTTC. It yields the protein CASSTPKNIQYF.

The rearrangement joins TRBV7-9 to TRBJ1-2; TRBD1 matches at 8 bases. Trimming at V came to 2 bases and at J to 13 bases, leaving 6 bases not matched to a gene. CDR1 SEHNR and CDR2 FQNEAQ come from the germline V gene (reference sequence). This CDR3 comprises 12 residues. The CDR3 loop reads CASSLTDRAATF. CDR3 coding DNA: TGTGCCAGCAGCTTAACGGACAGGGCCGCCACCTTC.

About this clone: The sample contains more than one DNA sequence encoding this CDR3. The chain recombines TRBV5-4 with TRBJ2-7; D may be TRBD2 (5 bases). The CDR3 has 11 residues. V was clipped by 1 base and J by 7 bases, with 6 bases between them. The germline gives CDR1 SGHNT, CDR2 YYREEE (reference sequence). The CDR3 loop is CASSLSGEQYF. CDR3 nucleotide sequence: TGTGCCAGCAGCTTGTCGGGGGAGCAGTACTTC. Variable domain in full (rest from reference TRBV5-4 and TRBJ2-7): ETGVTQSPTHLIKTRGQQVTLRCSSQSGHNTVSWYQQALGQGPQFIFQYYREEENGRGNFPPRFSGLQFPNYSSELNVNALELDDSALYLCASSLSGEQYFGPGTRLTVT.

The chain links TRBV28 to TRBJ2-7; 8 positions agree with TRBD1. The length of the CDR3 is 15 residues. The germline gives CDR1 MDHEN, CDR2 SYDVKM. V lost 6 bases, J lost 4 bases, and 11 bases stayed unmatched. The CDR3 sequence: CASRPTWDRWYEQYF. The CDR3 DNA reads TGTGCCAGCAGGCCCACCTGGGACAGGTGGTACGAGCAGTACTTC.

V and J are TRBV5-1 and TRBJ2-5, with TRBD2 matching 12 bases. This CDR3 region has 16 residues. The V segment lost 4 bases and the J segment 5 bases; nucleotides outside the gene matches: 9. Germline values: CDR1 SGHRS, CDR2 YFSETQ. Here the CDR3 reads CASSPLASGRAETQYF. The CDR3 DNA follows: TGCGCCAGCAGCCCCCTGGCTAGCGGGAGGGCGGAGACCCAGTACTTC. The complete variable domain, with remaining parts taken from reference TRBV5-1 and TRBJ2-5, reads KAGVTQTPRYLIKTRGQQVTLSCSPISGHRSVSWYQQTPGQGLQFLFEYFSETQRNKGNFPGRFSGRQFSNSRSEMNVSTLELGDSALYLCASSPLASGRAETQYFGPGTRLLVL.

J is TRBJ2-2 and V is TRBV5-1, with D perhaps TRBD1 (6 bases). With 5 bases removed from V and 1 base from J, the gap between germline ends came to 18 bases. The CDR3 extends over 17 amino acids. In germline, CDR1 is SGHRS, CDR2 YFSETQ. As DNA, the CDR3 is TGCGCCAGCAGTCCCACTGCCTCGACAGGGAACACCGGGGAGCTGTTTTTT. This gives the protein CASSPTASTGNTGELFF. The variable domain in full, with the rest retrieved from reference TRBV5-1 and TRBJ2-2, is KAGVTQTPRYLIKTRGQQVTLSCSPISGHRSVSWYQQTPGQGLQFLFEYFSETQRNKGNFPGRFSGRQFSNSRSEMNVSTLELGDSALYLCASSPTASTGNTGELFFGEGSRLTVL.

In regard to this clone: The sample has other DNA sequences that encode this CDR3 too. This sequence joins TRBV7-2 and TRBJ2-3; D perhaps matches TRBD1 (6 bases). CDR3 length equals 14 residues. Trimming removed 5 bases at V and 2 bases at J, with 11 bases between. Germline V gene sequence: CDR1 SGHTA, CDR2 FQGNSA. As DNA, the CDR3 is TGTGCCAGCAGCCCCTGGACAGACACAGATACGCAGTATTTT. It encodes CASSPWTDTDTQYF.

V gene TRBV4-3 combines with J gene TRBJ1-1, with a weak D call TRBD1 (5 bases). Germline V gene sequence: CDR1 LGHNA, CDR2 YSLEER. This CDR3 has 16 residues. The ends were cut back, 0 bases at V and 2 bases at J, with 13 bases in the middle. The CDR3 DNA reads TGCGCCAGCAGCCAAGAATCAGGGAAGGGCAACACTGAAGCTTTCTTT. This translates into CASSQESGKGNTEAFF.

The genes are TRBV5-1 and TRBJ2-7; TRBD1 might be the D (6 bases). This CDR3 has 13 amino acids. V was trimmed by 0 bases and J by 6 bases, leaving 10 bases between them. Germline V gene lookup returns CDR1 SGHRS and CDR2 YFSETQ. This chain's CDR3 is CASSLAPGAEQYF. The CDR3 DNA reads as TGCGCCAGCAGCTTGGCCCCAGGGGCCGAGCAGTACTTC.

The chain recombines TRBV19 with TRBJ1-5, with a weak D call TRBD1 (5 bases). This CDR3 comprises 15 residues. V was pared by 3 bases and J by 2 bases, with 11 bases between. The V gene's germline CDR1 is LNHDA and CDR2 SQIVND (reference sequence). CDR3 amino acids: CASSIAGPGNQPQHF. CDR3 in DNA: TGTGCCAGTAGTATTGCGGGGCCGGGCAATCAGCCCCAGCATTTT.

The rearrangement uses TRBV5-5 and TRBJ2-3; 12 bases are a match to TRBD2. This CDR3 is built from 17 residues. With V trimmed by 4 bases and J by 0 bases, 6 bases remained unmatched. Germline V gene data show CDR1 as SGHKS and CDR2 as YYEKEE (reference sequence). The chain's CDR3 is CASSPGLAGPSTDTQYF. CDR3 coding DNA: TGTGCCAGCAGCCCGGGACTAGCGGGCCCTAGCACAGATACGCAGTATTTT.

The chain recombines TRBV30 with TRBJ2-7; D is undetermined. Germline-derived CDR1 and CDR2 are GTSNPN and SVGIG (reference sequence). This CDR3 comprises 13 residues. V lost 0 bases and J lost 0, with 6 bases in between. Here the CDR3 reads CAWSVLNSYEQYF. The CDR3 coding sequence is TGTGCCTGGAGTGTACTGAACTCCTACGAGCAGTACTTC.

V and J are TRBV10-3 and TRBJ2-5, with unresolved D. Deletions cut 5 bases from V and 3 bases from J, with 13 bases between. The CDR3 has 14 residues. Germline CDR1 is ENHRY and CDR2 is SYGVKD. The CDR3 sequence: CAISRKAVEETQYF. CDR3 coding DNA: TGTGCCATCAGTAGAAAAGCCGTTGAAGAGACCCAGTACTTC.

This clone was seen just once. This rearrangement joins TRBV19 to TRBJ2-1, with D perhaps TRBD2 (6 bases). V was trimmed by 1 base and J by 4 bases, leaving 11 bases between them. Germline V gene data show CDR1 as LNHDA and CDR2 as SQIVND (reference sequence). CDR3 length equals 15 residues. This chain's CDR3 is CASSIAASVYNEQFF. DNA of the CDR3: TGTGCCAGTAGTATAGCTGCTAGCGTTTACAATGAGCAGTTCTTC.

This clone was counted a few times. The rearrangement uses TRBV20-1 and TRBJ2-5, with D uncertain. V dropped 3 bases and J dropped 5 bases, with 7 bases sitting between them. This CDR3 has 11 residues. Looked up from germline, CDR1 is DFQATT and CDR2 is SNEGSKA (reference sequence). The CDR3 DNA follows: TGCAGTGCTAGCTTCCTCGAGACCCAGTACTTC. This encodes CSASFLETQYF.

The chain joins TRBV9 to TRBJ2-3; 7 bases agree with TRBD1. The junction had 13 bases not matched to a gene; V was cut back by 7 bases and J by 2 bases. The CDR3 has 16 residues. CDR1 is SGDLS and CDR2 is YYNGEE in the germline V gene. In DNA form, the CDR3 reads TGTGCCAGCGCAAGTTTAGGGCAGGGGGTCACAGATACGCAGTATTTT. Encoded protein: CASASLGQGVTDTQYF.

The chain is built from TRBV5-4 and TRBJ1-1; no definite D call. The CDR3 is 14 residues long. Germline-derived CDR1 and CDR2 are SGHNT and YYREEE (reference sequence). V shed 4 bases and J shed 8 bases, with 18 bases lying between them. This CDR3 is CASSTNMASREAFF. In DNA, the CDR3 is TGTGCCAGCAGCACCAACATGGCGAGTAGGGAAGCTTTCTTT.

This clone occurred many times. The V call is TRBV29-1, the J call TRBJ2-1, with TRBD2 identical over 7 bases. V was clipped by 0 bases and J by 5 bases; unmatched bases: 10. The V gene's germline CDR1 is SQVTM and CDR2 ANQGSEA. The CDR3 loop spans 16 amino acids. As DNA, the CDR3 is TGCAGCGTTGAAGATTTTGTGGCGGGAGTGAACAATGAGCAGTTCTTC. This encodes CSVEDFVAGVNNEQFF.

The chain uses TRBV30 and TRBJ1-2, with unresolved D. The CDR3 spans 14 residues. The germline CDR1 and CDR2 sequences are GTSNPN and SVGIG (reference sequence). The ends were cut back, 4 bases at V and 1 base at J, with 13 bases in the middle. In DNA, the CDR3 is TGTGCCTGGATTCAATCCAGAAGTAACTATGGCTACACCTTC. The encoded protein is CAWIQSRSNYGYTF.